A single sample is the source of the 25 T cell receptor beta chains below, sequenced in a study of kidney transplant recipient with SARS-CoV-2 infection. TCRdb independently ran MiXCR on the reads; one entry per CDR3 protein. This sample has approximately 250,000 distinct CDR3 sequences, with 29% found just once. Here the sequenced sample was a blood sample, taken at baseline and between days 110 and 120 from a kidney transplant recipient. The receptor source for this set is a young adult male patient who had COVID-19 and was a kidney transplant recipient. T cells may partly derive from the graft donor.

Points on this clonotype: Possible read error: a much larger clone is one base away. The chain has TRBV30 and TRBJ1-1; D gene uncertain. The ends were cut back, 4 bases at V and 0 bases at J, with 15 bases in the middle. Looked up from germline, CDR1 is GTSNPN and CDR2 is SVGIG (reference sequence). The CDR3 is made up of 15 amino acids. The DNA of the CDR3 is TGTGCCTGGACCAACCGGGTGACTCTGAACACTGAAGCTTTCTTT. Amino acids: CAWTNRVTLNTEAFF.

This clonotype was seen at least ten times. The rearrangement links TRBV24-1 to TRBJ2-2, with D tentatively TRBD1 or TRBD2 (5 bases each). V was clipped by 2 bases and J by 2 bases, with 8 bases between them. This CDR3 is built from 15 residues. Per the germline V gene, CDR1 is KGHDR and CDR2 is SFDVKD. This chain's CDR3 is CATSDWGTNTGELFF. For the CDR3, the DNA is TGTGCCACCAGTGATTGGGGGACCAACACCGGGGAGCTGTTTTTT.

The V and J genes are TRBV3-1 and TRBJ2-2; no clear D gene. Germline V gene sequence: CDR1 LGHDT, CDR2 YNNKEL (reference sequence). With 5 bases removed from V and 5 bases from J, the gap between germline ends came to 24 bases. The CDR3 contains 18 residues. The CDR3 DNA sequence: TGTGCCAGCAGCGAAGGAATTCCCATTTCAGGCTTGACCGGGGAGCTGTTTTTT. Residues: CASSEGIPISGLTGELFF. The complete variable domain, with remaining parts taken from reference TRBV3-1 and TRBJ2-2, reads DTAVSQTPKYLVTQMGNDKSIKCEQNLGHDTMYWYKQDSKKFLKIMFSYNNKELIINETVPNRFSPKSPDKAHLNLHINSLELGDSAVYFCASSEGIPISGLTGELFFGEGSRLTVL.

This clonotype was found a few times. The chain is built from TRBV12-3 or TRBV12-4 and TRBJ2-5, with a tentative D call TRBD2 (6 bases). The V end was cut by 7 bases, the J end by 5 bases, with 14 bases between. The CDR3 consists of 13 residues. CDR3 in DNA: TGTGCCAGCACCTTGGGGGGACGGGAGACCCAGTACTTC. It is translated as CASTLGGRETQYF.

The V gene is TRBV3-1, the J gene TRBJ2-5; D is unresolved. Trimming stripped 5 bases from V and 5 bases from J, with 24 bases between. Germline loops: CDR1 LGHDT, CDR2 YNNKEL (reference sequence). The CDR3 sequence is 17 residues long. The CDR3 here is CASSVTGPTSFSETQYF. CDR3 nucleotides: TGTGCCAGCAGCGTGACTGGTCCCACTTCTTTCTCTGAGACCCAGTACTTC.

This clonotype appeared many times. The gene calls are TRBV5-1 and TRBJ2-5, with TRBD1 matching 7 bases. The CDR3 is made up of 16 amino acids. The V gene end was trimmed by 4 bases and the J gene end by 5 bases; junction bases not matched to a gene: 14. In germline, CDR1 is SGHRS, CDR2 YFSETQ. This CDR3 reads CASSPYRQGLAETQYF. DNA for the CDR3: TGCGCCAGCAGCCCCTACCGACAGGGTCTGGCGGAGACCCAGTACTTC. Looking up the rest from reference TRBV5-1 and TRBJ2-5 gives the full variable domain: KAGVTQTPRYLIKTRGQQVTLSCSPISGHRSVSWYQQTPGQGLQFLFEYFSETQRNKGNFPGRFSGRQFSNSRSEMNVSTLELGDSALYLCASSPYRQGLAETQYFGPGTRLLVL.

Comments on this clonotype: A much larger clone is a single base away; this may be a read error. The chain recombines TRBV20-1 with TRBJ1-2; no firm D call. The germline V gene encodes CDR1 DFQATT and CDR2 SNEGSKA (reference sequence). This CDR3 contains 16 residues. With 5 bases removed from V and 4 bases from J, the gap between germline ends came to 23 bases. CDR3 coding DNA: TGCAGTGCTGTGAGCTGGCTGCTTCGAAAGACCTATGGCTACACCTTC. Translated: CSAVSWLLRKTYGYTF.

About this clonotype: A junction end diverges from the germline sequence, so it may reflect a read error. The V and J genes are TRBV24-1 and TRBJ2-1, with 8 bases aligning to TRBD2. The CDR3 extends over 18 amino acids. CDR1 and CDR2 from the germline V gene are KGHDR and SFDVKD. CDR3 sequence: CATSDPVAGGESYNGQFF. The CDR3 DNA reads as TGTGCCACCAGTGATCCAGTGGCGGGGGGCGAATCCTACAATGGGCAGTTCTTC.

This clonotype was detected ten times or more. The chain couples TRBV4-3 to TRBJ1-2; no clear D gene. Trimming cost V 5 bases and J 4 bases, with 23 bases left between them. Germline CDR1 and CDR2: LGHNA and YSLEER. The CDR3 length is 17 residues. In DNA, the CDR3 is TGCGCCAGCAGCGTGGGGAGAGGACGTCGAAAGACCTATGGCTACACCTTC. It encodes CASSVGRGRRKTYGYTF.

For this clonotype: A much larger clone lies one base from this, so it may be a read error. The chain joins TRBV12-3 or TRBV12-4 to TRBJ1-5; D unresolved. CDR3 size: 12 residues. Trimming left V 10 bases short and J 0 bases short, with 7 bases between. The CDR3 protein is CATAYSNQPQHF. The CDR3 region has the DNA TGTGCCACCGCATATAGCAATCAGCCCCAGCATTTT.

This clonotype was counted a few times. The chain links TRBV7-9 to TRBJ2-1; TRBD2 aligns across 9 bases. Germline-derived CDR1 and CDR2 are SEHNR and FQNEAQ (reference sequence). V was clipped by 11 bases and J by 8 bases; unmatched bases: 13. The CDR3 consists of 14 residues. In DNA, the CDR3 is TGTGCCGGAGGTCGTATAGCGGGAGAGGATGAGCAGTTCTTC. Encoded protein: CAGGRIAGEDEQFF. The entire variable domain, with the rest obtained from reference TRBV7-9 and TRBJ2-1, is as follows: DTGVSQNPRHKITKRGQNVTFRCDPISEHNRLYWYRQTLGQGPEFLTYFQNEAQLEKSRLLSDRFSAERPKGSFSTLEIQRTEQGDSAMYLCAGGRIAGEDEQFFGPGTRLTVL.

Of note for this clonotype: Relative to the germline gene, one junction end is altered; a read error may explain this. The V and J genes are TRBV9 and TRBJ2-1, with 9 bases matching TRBD2. CDR1 SGDLS and CDR2 YYNGEE come from the germline V gene. The length of the CDR3 is 13 residues. CDR3 sequence: CASSPLPGLALFF. The CDR3 coding sequence is TGTGCCAGCAGCCCATTGCCGGGACTAGCACTATTTTTC.

The table lists this clonotype with many counts. The chain has TRBV12-2 and TRBJ1-2. TRBV12-2 represents a pseudogene. The CDR3 runs to 17 residues. CDR3 region: CASRSDWTPRKTYGYTF. The DNA for the CDR3 is TGTGCAAGTCGCTCAGACTGGACTCCACGAAAGACCTATGGCTACACCTTC.

V usage is TRBV7-2 and J usage is TRBJ2-3; 8 bases match TRBD2. V gave up 3 bases and J gave up 3 bases; unmatched junction bases: 14. The CDR3 length is 18 residues. CDR1 and CDR2 from the germline V gene are SGHTA and FQGNSA. CDR3 nucleotide sequence: TGTGCCAGCAGCTTGGGCTTCAGACTAGCGCCCGGGACAGATACGCAGTATTTT. Its translation: CASSLGFRLAPGTDTQYF.

Many counts were recorded for this clonotype. CDR3 region: CASSAGEVETQYF. The CDR3 region has the DNA TGTGCCAGCAGCGCGGGAGAAGTCGAGACCCAGTACTTC. The chain employs TRBV7-9 and TRBJ2-5; TRBD2 matches at 7 bases. The CDR3 is 13 amino acids. Germline-derived CDR1 and CDR2 are SEHNR and FQNEAQ (reference sequence). V shed 5 bases and J 5 bases; nucleotides not matched to a gene: 5.

In its sample, this clonotype was seen a few times. A single base separates this from a much larger clone, so it may be a read error. The V gene is TRBV11-2, the J gene TRBJ2-5; D is ambiguous. Between the trimmed V and J ends, which lost 4 bases and 1 base, there was a span of 1 base. Germline V gives CDR1 SGHAT, CDR2 FQNNGV. CDR3 length equals 11 residues. CDR3: CASSCQETQYF. DNA of the CDR3: TGTGCCAGCAGCTGCCAAGAGACCCAGTACTTC.

The J gene is TRBJ1-1, the V gene TRBV20-1; 8 bases align to TRBD1. CDR1 and CDR2 (germline): DFQATT, SNEGSKA (reference sequence). The length of the CDR3 is 14 residues. The junction had 8 bases not matched to a gene; V was cut back by 3 bases and J by 5 bases. The CDR3, as DNA: TGCAGTGCTAGTGACAGGGGAAGAAGAACTGAAGCTTTCTTT. Encoded protein: CSASDRGRRTEAFF.

The sample holds many counts of this clonotype. V gene TRBV13 combines with J gene TRBJ2-3; 12 nucleotides agree with TRBD1. Germline values: CDR1 PRHDT, CDR2 FYEKMQ (reference sequence). This CDR3 is built from 17 residues. V lost 2 bases and J lost 10; bases outside the gene matches: 13. CDR3 loop: CASSLRGGTGGSLSQYF. The CDR3, as DNA: TGTGCCAGCAGCTTAAGGGGGGGGACAGGGGGCTCCCTCTCGCAGTATTTT.

There are many counts of this clonotype. This sequence joins TRBV19 and TRBJ1-2; 8 positions match TRBD1. The germline V gene has CDR1 LNHDA and CDR2 SQIVND (reference sequence). The length of the CDR3 is 13 residues. V was pared by 6 bases and J by 3 bases, with 3 bases of the junction left unmatched. CDR3 nucleotides: TGTGCCAGTAGCCGGGACAGGCACTATGGCTACACCTTC. It specifies CASSRDRHYGYTF.

About this clonotype: One base away lies a much larger clone, so this may be a sequencing read error. This chain uses TRBV4-2 with TRBJ1-1; no definite D call. The germline CDR1 and CDR2 sequences are LGHNA and YNFKEQ. CDR3 length equals 15 residues. CDR3 DNA sequence: TGTGCCAGCAGCCAACCCGGGTCGGCGATTACTGGAGCTTTCTTT. This translates into CASSQPGSAITGAFF.

V gene TRBV7-2 combines with J gene TRBJ2-1, with 11 nucleotides matching TRBD2. The CDR3 length is 22 residues. Germline V gives CDR1 SGHTA, CDR2 FQGNSA. V lost 5 bases and J lost 2; bases outside the gene matches: 23. The CDR3: CASSQYTGRLAGGIATYNEQFF. CDR3 DNA sequence: TGTGCCAGCAGCCAATACACCGGGCGGCTAGCGGGAGGAATAGCTACCTACAATGAGCAGTTCTTC.

To note about this clonotype: A much larger clone differs from this one at a single base, so this may be a read error. The rearrangement links TRBV18 to TRBJ1-2; D remains unclear. Germline V gene sequence: CDR1 KGHSH, CDR2 LQKENI. The CDR3 is made up of 14 amino acids. Here the CDR3 DNA reads TGTGCCAGCTCACCACCGGAGGCGGACTATGGCTACGCCTTC. Protein sequence: CASSPPEADYGYAF.

This clonotype was counted ten times or more. The V call is TRBV3-1, the J call TRBJ1-3; D is undetermined. The CDR3 contains 18 residues. V was clipped by 9 bases and J by 5 bases, with 29 bases between them. Germline V gene data show CDR1 as LGHDT and CDR2 as YNNKEL (reference sequence). The CDR3 DNA reads as TGTGCCAGTAGCGCAGGCGTTCCCAATTTACACGCACGAAACACCATATATTTT. It is translated as CASSAGVPNLHARNTIYF. Together with reference TRBV3-1 and TRBJ1-3, the CDR3 gives the full variable domain: DTAVSQTPKYLVTQMGNDKSIKCEQNLGHDTMYWYKQDSKKFLKIMFSYNNKELIINETVPNRFSPKSPDKAHLNLHINSLELGDSAVYFCASSAGVPNLHARNTIYFGEGSWLTVV.

This clonotype was counted ten times or more. The V gene is TRBV12-3 or TRBV12-4, the J gene TRBJ1-1; 10 bases agree with TRBD1. The junction had 7 bases not matched to a gene; V was cut back by 6 bases and J by 0 bases. The CDR3 has 16 residues. DNA for the CDR3: TGTGCCAGCAGACCCGGACAGGGGGTTATGAACACTGAAGCTTTCTTT. This gives the protein CASRPGQGVMNTEAFF.

Worth noting for this clonotype: A much larger clone is a single base away; this may be a read error. The chain is built from TRBV28 and TRBJ2-7, with a tentative D call TRBD1 (8 bases). The CDR3 sequence is 19 residues long. Looked up from germline, CDR1 is MDHEN and CDR2 is SYDVKM. The CDR3 is CASSSPGGWGGGLILVQCF. CDR3 DNA sequence: TGTGCCAGCAGTTCCCCAGGGGGCTGGGGGGGAGGCCTAATTTTGGTGCAGTGCTTC.